This T cell receptor beta chain derives from a study of blood T cell repertoires in COVID-19. About the study: Both acute and convalescent COVID-19 samples were obtained from the United States, Italy and Spain. T cells, B-cell-depleted T cells, or PBMCs provided the cDNA or gDNA that served as material.

The CDR3 length is 15 residues. Authors' analysis steps: Counts of nucleated cells, estimated from reference gene primer amplification, were obtained. Clones were sequenced by immunoSEQ multiplex PCR, and TCRdb holds only the in-frame ones, with some missing. V, J and clone size are taken as reported in that table, and D and trimming were inferred from the DNA itself. The sample holds 120,000 or so clones, around two thirds seen once. The TCR sequence derives from a woman between 65 and 79 years old with acute or convalescent COVID-19. V gene TRBV21-1 combines with J gene TRBJ1-1. TRBV21-1 has pseudogene status. Specimen: peripheral blood. For the CDR3, the DNA is TGTGCCAGCAGCAAAGAGGGAGGAATGAACACTGAAGCTTTCTTT. Protein: CASSKEGGMNTEAFF.